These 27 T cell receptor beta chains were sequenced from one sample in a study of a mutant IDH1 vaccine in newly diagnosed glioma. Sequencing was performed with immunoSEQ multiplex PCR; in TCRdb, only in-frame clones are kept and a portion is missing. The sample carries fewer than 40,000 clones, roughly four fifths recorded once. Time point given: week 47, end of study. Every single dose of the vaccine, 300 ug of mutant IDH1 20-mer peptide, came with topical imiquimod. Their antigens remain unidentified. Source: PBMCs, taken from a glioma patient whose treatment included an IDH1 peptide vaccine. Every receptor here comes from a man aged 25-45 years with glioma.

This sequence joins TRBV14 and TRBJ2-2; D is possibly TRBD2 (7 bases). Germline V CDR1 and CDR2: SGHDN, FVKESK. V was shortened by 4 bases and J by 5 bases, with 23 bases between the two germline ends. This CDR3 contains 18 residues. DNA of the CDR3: TGTGCCAGCAGCCCAATATCGGGGGGCGTATTTTATACCGGGGAGCTGTTTTTT. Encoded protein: CASSPISGGVFYTGELFF.

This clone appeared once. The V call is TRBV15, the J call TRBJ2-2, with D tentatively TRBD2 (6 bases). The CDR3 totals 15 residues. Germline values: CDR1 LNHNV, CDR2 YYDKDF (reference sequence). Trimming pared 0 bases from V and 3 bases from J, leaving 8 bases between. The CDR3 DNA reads TGTGCCACCAGCAGAGATGAGCGGGACACCGGGGAGCTGTTTTTT. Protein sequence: CATSRDERDTGELFF.

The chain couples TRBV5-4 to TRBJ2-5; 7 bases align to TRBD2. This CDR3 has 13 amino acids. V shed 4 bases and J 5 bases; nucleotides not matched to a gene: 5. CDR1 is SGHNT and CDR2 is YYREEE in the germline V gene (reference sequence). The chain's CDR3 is CASSREALETQYF. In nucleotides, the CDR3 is TGTGCCAGCAGCCGGGAGGCACTGGAGACCCAGTACTTC.

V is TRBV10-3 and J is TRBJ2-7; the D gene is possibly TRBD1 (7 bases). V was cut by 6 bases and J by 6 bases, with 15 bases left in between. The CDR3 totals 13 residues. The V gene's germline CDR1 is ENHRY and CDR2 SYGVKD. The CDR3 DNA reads TGTGCCATCAGAGACAGGGAGGCGGGCGAGCAGTACTTC. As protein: CAIRDREAGEQYF.

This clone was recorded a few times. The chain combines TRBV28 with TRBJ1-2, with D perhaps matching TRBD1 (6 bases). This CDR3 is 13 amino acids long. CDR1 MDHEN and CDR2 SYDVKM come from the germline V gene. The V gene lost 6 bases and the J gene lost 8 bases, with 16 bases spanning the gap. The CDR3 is CASRTGALGGYTF. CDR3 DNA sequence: TGTGCCAGCAGGACAGGAGCCCTCGGGGGCTACACCTTC.

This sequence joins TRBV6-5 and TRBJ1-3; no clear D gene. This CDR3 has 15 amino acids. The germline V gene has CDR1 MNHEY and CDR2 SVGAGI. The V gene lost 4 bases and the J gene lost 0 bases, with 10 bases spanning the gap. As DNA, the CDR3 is TGTGCCAGCAGTTCTGTGGGGAGCTCTGGAAACACCATATATTTT. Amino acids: CASSSVGSSGNTIYF.

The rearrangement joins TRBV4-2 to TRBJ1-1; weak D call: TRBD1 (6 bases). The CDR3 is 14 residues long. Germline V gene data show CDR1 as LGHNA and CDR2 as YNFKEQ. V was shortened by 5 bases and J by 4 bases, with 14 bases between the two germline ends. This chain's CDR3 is CASSSEGGVTEAFF. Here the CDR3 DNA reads TGTGCCAGCAGCTCCGAGGGGGGGGTCACTGAAGCTTTCTTT.

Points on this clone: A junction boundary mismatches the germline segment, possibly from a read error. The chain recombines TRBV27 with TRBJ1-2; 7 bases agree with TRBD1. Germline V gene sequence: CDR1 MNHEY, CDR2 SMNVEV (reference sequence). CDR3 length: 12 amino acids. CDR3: CASNNRGQASLF. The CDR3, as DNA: TGTGCCAGCAATAACCGAGGACAGGCCTCATTGTTC.

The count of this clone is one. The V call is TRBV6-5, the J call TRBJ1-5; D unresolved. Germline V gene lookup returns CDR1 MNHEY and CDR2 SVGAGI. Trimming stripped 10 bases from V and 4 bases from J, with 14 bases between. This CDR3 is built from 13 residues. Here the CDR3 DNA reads TGTGCCACCAACCCGGGCCCGAATCAGCCCCAGCATTTT. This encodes CATNPGPNQPQHF.

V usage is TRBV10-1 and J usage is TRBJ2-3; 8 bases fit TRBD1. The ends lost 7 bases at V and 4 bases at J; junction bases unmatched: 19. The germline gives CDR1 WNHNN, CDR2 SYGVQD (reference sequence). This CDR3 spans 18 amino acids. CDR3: CASTTQLKTGAYPDTQYF. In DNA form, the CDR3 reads TGCGCCAGCACTACACAGCTAAAGACAGGGGCCTACCCAGATACGCAGTATTTT.

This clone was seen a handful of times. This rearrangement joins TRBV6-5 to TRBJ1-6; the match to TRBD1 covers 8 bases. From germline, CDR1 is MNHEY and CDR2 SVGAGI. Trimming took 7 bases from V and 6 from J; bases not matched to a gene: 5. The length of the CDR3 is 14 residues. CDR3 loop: CASTGTGLNSPLHF. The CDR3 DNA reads TGTGCCAGCACCGGGACAGGACTTAATTCACCCCTCCACTTT.

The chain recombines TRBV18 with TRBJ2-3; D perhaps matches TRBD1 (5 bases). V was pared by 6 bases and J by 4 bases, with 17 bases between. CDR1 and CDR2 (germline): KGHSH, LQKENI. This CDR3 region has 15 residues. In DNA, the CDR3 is TGTGCCAGCTCGTCCCAACAGCCAGGGTCAGATACGCAGTATTTT. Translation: CASSSQQPGSDTQYF. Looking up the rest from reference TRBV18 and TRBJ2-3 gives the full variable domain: NAGVMQNPRHLVRRRGQEARLRCSPMKGHSHVYWYRQLPEEGLKFMVYLQKENIIDESGMPKERFSAEFPKEGPSILRIQQVVRGDSAAYFCASSSQQPGSDTQYFGPGTRLTVL.

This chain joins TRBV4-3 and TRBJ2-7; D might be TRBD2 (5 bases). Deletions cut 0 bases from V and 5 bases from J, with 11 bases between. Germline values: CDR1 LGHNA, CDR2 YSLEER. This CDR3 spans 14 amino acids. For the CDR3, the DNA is TGCGCCAGCAGCCAAGATCTGCGGGCCAACGAGCAGTACTTC. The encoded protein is CASSQDLRANEQYF.

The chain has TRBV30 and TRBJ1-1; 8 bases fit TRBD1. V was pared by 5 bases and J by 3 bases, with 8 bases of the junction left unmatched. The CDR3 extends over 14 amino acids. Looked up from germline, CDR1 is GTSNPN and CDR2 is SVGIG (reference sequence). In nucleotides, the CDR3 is TGTGCCTGGGGGAAGACAGGGGATGACACTGAAGCTTTCTTT. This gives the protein CAWGKTGDDTEAFF.

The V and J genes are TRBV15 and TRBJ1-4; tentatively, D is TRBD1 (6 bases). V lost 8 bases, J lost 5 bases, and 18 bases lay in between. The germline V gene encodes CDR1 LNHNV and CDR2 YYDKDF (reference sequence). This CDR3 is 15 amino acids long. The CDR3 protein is CATRGRGATNEKLFF. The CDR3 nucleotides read TGTGCCACCCGGGGGCGGGGGGCCACAAATGAAAAACTGTTTTTT.

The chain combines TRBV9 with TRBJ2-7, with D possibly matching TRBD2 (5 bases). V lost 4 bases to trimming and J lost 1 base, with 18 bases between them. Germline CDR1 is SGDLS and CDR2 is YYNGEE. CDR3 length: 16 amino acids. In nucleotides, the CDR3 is TGTGCCAGCAGCCCCAATCCGGAGGCGGGTTCCTACGAGCAGTACTTC. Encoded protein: CASSPNPEAGSYEQYF.

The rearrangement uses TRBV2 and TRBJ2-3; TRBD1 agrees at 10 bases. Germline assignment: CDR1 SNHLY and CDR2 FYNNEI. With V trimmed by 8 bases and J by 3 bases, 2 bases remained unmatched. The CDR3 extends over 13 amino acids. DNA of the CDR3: TGTGCCAGCCGGACAGGGGGGACAGATACGCAGTATTTT. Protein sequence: CASRTGGTDTQYF.

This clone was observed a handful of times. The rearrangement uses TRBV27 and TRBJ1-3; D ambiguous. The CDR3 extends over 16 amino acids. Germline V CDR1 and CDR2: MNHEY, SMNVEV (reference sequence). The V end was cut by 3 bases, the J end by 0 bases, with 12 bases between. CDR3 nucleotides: TGTGCCAGCAGTTTGGGGAGTCCCGACTCTGGAAACACCATATATTTT. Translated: CASSLGSPDSGNTIYF.

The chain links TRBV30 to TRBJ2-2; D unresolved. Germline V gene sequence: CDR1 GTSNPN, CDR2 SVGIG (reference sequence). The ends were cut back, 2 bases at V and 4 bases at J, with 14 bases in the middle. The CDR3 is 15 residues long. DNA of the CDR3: TGTGCCTGGAGTATCAACGAATGGCCCACCGGGGAGCTGTTTTTT. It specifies CAWSINEWPTGELFF.

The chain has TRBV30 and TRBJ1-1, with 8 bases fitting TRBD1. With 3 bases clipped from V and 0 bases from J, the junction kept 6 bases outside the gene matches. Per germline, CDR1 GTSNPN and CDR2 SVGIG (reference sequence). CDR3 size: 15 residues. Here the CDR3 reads CAWRDRAFMNTEAFF. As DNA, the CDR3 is TGTGCCTGGAGGGACAGGGCGTTTATGAACACTGAAGCTTTCTTT.

In DNA, the CDR3 is TGTGCCAGCAGCTTATCAACTGCTGGTAACTATGGCTACACCTTC. This codes for CASSLSTAGNYGYTF. The rearrangement uses TRBV7-2 and TRBJ1-2; D unresolved. Germline CDR1 SGHTA, CDR2 FQGNSA. Trimming shortened V by 2 bases and J by 1 base, and 11 bases separated the two germline ends. The CDR3 runs 15 residues.

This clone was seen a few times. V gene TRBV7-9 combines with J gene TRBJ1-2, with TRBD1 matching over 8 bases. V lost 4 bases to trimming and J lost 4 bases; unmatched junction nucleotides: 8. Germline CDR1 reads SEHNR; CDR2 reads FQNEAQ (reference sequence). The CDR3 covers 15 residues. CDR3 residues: CASSSRTTGGYGYTF. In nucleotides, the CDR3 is TGTGCCAGCAGCTCGCGGACTACAGGGGGCTATGGCTACACCTTC.

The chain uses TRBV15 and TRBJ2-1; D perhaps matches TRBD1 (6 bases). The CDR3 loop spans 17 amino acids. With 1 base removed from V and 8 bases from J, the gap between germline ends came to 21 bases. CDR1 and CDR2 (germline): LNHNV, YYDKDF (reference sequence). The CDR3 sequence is CATSRVLWDNLGHEQFF. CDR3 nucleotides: TGTGCCACCAGCAGAGTCCTGTGGGACAATCTCGGCCATGAGCAGTTCTTC.

CDR3 residues: CAWSAIGGSYSNQPQHF. The DNA for the CDR3 is TGTGCCTGGAGTGCAATCGGGGGGTCCTATAGCAATCAGCCCCAGCATTTT. The rearrangement uses TRBV30 and TRBJ1-5; D perhaps matches TRBD1 (5 bases). CDR1 is GTSNPN, CDR2 SVGIG, per germline (reference sequence). V dropped 1 base and J dropped 0 bases, with 16 bases sitting between them. This CDR3 comprises 17 residues.

CDR3 sequence: CASSLEGANTEAFF. For the CDR3, the DNA is TGTGCCAGCAGCCTTGAGGGGGCGAACACTGAAGCTTTCTTT. The rearrangement uses TRBV6-1 and TRBJ1-1, with 7 bases lining up with TRBD1. Trimming at V came to 6 bases and at J to 1 base, leaving 5 bases not matched to a gene. This CDR3 has 14 amino acids. The germline V gene encodes CDR1 MNHNS and CDR2 SASEGT.

The CDR3 reads CASSPERDYTEAFF. The CDR3 DNA reads as TGTGCCAGCAGTCCCGAGCGAGATTACACTGAAGCTTTCTTT. The rearrangement links TRBV28 to TRBJ1-1; unclear D gene. CDR3 length equals 14 residues. Trimming left V 5 bases short and J 3 bases short, with 13 bases between. Germline values: CDR1 MDHEN, CDR2 SYDVKM.

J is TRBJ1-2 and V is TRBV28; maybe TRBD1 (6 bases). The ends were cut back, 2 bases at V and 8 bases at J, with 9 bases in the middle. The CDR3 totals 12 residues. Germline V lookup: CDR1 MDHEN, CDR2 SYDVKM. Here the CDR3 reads CASSLQGKGYTF. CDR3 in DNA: TGTGCCAGCAGTTTACAGGGGAAAGGCTACACCTTC.